These 24 T cell receptor beta chains came from one sample sequenced in a study of T-cell reconstitution after alpha-beta-depleted transplantation in children. Preparation of the TCRbeta library used unique molecular identifiers. TCRdb called the PCR reads again in MiXCR, with one record for every CDR3 protein. Of approximately 250,000 distinct CDR3 sequences listed, about 23% were seen once; the top ten hold approximately 2.5%. Sample: PBMCs, taken before TCRalphabeta/CD19-depleted stem cell transplant. These receptors originate from a girl aged 2 to 9 with Fanconi anemia, due to receive a stem cell transplant.

This clonotype was recorded at least ten times. The rearrangement links TRBV20-1 to TRBJ1-3, with 8 bases that match TRBD1. Germline V gene sequence: CDR1 DFQATT, CDR2 SNEGSKA (reference sequence). Trimming cost V 2 bases and J 4 bases; bases outside gene matches: 4. The CDR3 sequence is 14 residues long. This chain's CDR3 is CSARQGASGNTIYF. The CDR3, as DNA: TGCAGTGCTAGACAGGGGGCGTCGGGAAACACCATATATTTT.

The chain combines TRBV20-1 with TRBJ2-5; D not certain. V lost 1 base and J 3 bases, leaving 21 bases between the germline ends. Germline V gene data show CDR1 as DFQATT and CDR2 as SNEGSKA (reference sequence). CDR3 length: 17 amino acids. The CDR3 spells CSARGLSSILLKETQYF. The CDR3, as DNA: TGCAGTGCTAGAGGTCTTAGCAGTATCCTTCTGAAAGAGACCCAGTACTTC.

This clonotype was seen at least ten times. This chain joins TRBV20-1 and TRBJ2-5; TRBD2 matches at 11 bases. J was trimmed by 5 bases and V by 6 bases; bases with no gene match: 11. Germline V gives CDR1 DFQATT, CDR2 SNEGSKA (reference sequence). The CDR3 runs 15 residues. CDR3 in amino acids: CSADTLAGALETQYF. The CDR3 DNA reads as TGCAGTGCCGACACACTAGCGGGGGCCCTCGAGACCCAGTACTTC.

The chain links TRBV20-1 to TRBJ2-3; D is uncertain. The germline V and J ends were trimmed by 5 bases and 2 bases, with 8 bases remaining between them. The germline gives CDR1 DFQATT, CDR2 SNEGSKA (reference sequence). CDR3 size: 12 residues. This CDR3 reads CSALSSTDTQYF. CDR3 DNA: TGCAGTGCTTTAAGTTCCACAGATACGCAGTATTTT.

V gene TRBV14 combines with J gene TRBJ2-5, with D possibly being TRBD1 or TRBD2 (5 bases each). Trimming removed 2 bases at V and 9 bases at J, with 10 bases between. Germline lookup yields CDR1 SGHDN and CDR2 FVKESK. The CDR3 totals 12 residues. The CDR3 nucleotides read TGTGCCAGCAGCCAACCTCCGGGACCCCAGTACTTC. As protein: CASSQPPGPQYF.

This clonotype was seen once. Written as DNA, the CDR3 is TGTGCCAGCTTCGTTAAGGGACAGGGGATGTTAGAAGAGCAGTACTTC. Its translation is CASFVKGQGMLEEQYF. The chain couples TRBV6-1 to TRBJ2-7; 10 positions agree with TRBD1. CDR1 and CDR2 from the germline V gene are MNHNS and SASEGT. J gave up 7 bases and V 8 bases, and 17 bases lay outside the gene matches. CDR3 length: 16 residues.

The chain recombines TRBV20-1 with TRBJ1-3; D is uncertain. CDR1 is DFQATT and CDR2 is SNEGSKA in the germline V gene (reference sequence). V lost 3 bases, J lost 0 bases, and 6 bases lay in between. This CDR3 spans 13 amino acids. The CDR3 DNA is TGCAGTGCTAGTATTTTCTCTGGAAACACCATATATTTT. It translates to CSASIFSGNTIYF.

This clonotype was counted at least ten times. The V gene is TRBV6-4, the J gene TRBJ2-1; TRBD2 matches 8 bases. Germline assignment: CDR1 MRHNA and CDR2 SNTAGT. With 3 bases clipped from V and 4 bases from J, the junction kept 8 bases outside the gene matches. This CDR3 spans 16 amino acids. The CDR3: CASSEGSGGPYNEQFF. The CDR3 region has the DNA TGTGCCAGCAGTGAGGGAAGCGGGGGTCCATACAATGAGCAGTTCTTC.

The V gene is TRBV4-2, the J gene TRBJ2-1, with 8 bases matching TRBD2. CDR3 size: 16 residues. CDR1 LGHNA and CDR2 YNFKEQ come from the germline V gene. The ends lost 0 bases at V and 4 bases at J; junction bases unmatched: 5. The CDR3 loop is CASSQEWREVYNEQFF. The CDR3, as DNA: TGTGCCAGCAGCCAAGAGTGGCGGGAGGTTTACAATGAGCAGTTCTTC.

J is TRBJ2-3 and V is TRBV11-2, with 10 bases aligning to TRBD2. CDR1 and CDR2 (germline): SGHAT, FQNNGV. Trimming took 4 bases from V and 2 from J; bases not matched to a gene: 15. CDR3 length: 19 amino acids. CDR3 region: CASSYRGPNTSGATDTQYF. The CDR3 DNA follows: TGTGCCAGCAGCTACAGGGGCCCAAATACTAGCGGGGCCACAGATACGCAGTATTTT. Drawing the rest from reference TRBV11-2 and TRBJ2-3, the complete variable domain is EAGVAQSPRYKIIEKRQSVAFWCNPISGHATLYWYQQILGQGPKLLIQFQNNGVVDDSQLPKDRFSAERLKGVDSTLKIQPAKLEDSAVYLCASSYRGPNTSGATDTQYFGPGTRLTVL.

This clonotype was recorded at least ten times. This may stem from a read error, because a much larger clone lies one nucleotide away. V gene TRBV6-1 combines with J gene TRBJ2-1, with 9 positions matching TRBD1. The V and J ends lost 5 bases and 0 bases, in that order; junction bases with no gene match: 2. The CDR3 consists of 15 residues. Germline-derived CDR1 and CDR2 are MNHNS and SASEGT. The CDR3 DNA reads TGTGCCAGCAGTACGACAGGGGGCTCCTACAATGAGCAGTTCTTC. Residues: CASSTTGGSYNEQFF.

This clonotype has a single count. The CDR3 loop is CASSLRVRETQYF. The DNA for the CDR3 is TGTGCCAGCAGCTTACGCGTCCGGGAGACCCAGTACTTC. The V call is TRBV7-3, the J call TRBJ2-5; D gene unclear. Trimming removed 2 bases from V and 5 bases from J, with 9 bases in between. Germline lookup yields CDR1 SGHTA and CDR2 FQGTGA. This CDR3 has 13 amino acids.

This clonotype appeared many times. This chain uses TRBV6-5 with TRBJ2-2, with D hard to call. The CDR3 length is 15 residues. CDR1 and CDR2 from the germline V gene are MNHEY and SVGAGI. V shed 2 bases and J shed 1 base, with 8 bases lying between them. CDR3 amino acids: CASSYLVKNTGELFF. DNA of the CDR3: TGTGCCAGCAGTTACCTTGTTAAGAACACCGGGGAGCTGTTTTTT.

This clonotype was seen a few times. The rearrangement joins TRBV4-1 to TRBJ2-5; 11 bases are a match to TRBD2. CDR1 and CDR2 from the germline V gene are MGHRA and YSYEKL. The V gene end was trimmed by 6 bases and the J gene end by 5 bases; junction bases not matched to a gene: 11. The CDR3 contains 16 residues. The chain's CDR3 is CASRFSLLAGEETQYF. CDR3 sequence (DNA): TGCGCCAGCAGGTTCTCGTTACTAGCGGGAGAGGAGACCCAGTACTTC.

This chain joins TRBV6-1 and TRBJ2-7, with 8 positions matching TRBD1. The J segment lost 0 bases and the V segment lost 6 bases, leaving 7 bases of the junction unmatched. Germline loops: CDR1 MNHNS, CDR2 SASEGT. This CDR3 has 15 residues. The CDR3 sequence is CASRHRGIYSYEQYF. The DNA for the CDR3 is TGTGCCAGCAGACACAGGGGGATCTACTCCTACGAGCAGTACTTC.

In this sample, this clonotype turned up once. The gene calls are TRBV9 and TRBJ2-1; D may match TRBD1 or TRBD2 (7 bases each). V lost 4 bases and J lost 5, with 13 bases in between. CDR3 size: 14 residues. The V gene's germline CDR1 is SGDLS and CDR2 YYNGEE. CDR3 nucleotides: TGTGCCAGCAGCCAGGGGGGGGAAAACAATGAGCAGTTCTTC. Translation: CASSQGGENNEQFF.

V and J are TRBV20-1 and TRBJ2-3, with D maybe TRBD2 (6 bases). This CDR3 is built from 15 residues. V was shortened by 1 base and J by 2 bases, with 13 bases between the two germline ends. Germline V gene lookup returns CDR1 DFQATT and CDR2 SNEGSKA (reference sequence). DNA for the CDR3: TGCAGTGCTAGAGGAGGCGGGGAGAACACAGATACGCAGTATTTT. It yields the protein CSARGGGENTDTQYF.

This clonotype was seen once. This chain uses TRBV3-1 with TRBJ2-2, with D unclear. The CDR3 is 13 residues long. Germline V gene lookup returns CDR1 LGHDT and CDR2 YNNKEL (reference sequence). Trimming removed 4 bases at V and 7 bases at J, with 10 bases between. CDR3 in DNA: TGTGCCAGCAGCCCCACAGTAGTCGGGGAGCTGTTTTTT. Protein sequence: CASSPTVVGELFF.

The chain employs TRBV20-1 and TRBJ1-5; 11 bases map to TRBD1. Germline V CDR1 and CDR2: DFQATT, SNEGSKA (reference sequence). J was trimmed by 6 bases and V by 5 bases; bases with no gene match: 6. CDR3 length: 14 residues. This CDR3 is CSAGQGASGQPQHF. For the CDR3, the DNA is TGCAGTGCTGGACAGGGGGCGTCAGGTCAGCCCCAGCATTTT.

This clonotype was seen ten or more times. The gene calls are TRBV29-1 and TRBJ2-5, with D perhaps given as TRBD1 or TRBD2 (5 bases each). The germline CDR1 and CDR2 sequences are SQVTM and ANQGSEA. The CDR3 totals 12 residues. Trimming stripped 4 bases from V and 5 bases from J, with 11 bases between. CDR3 in DNA: TGCAGCGTTGCCCCCGGGGCGGAGACCCAGTACTTC. Translated: CSVAPGAETQYF.

This chain links TRBV6-1 with TRBJ1-1, with D maybe TRBD1 (5 bases). Germline CDR1 reads MNHNS; CDR2 reads SASEGT. V was clipped by 8 bases and J by 5 bases, with 12 bases between them. CDR3 length: 12 amino acids. The CDR3 DNA follows: TGTGCCAGCTGGCATTGGGGGACTGAAGCTTTCTTT. It codes for CASWHWGTEAFF.

This clonotype has ten or more counts. This chain joins TRBV7-9 and TRBJ2-1, with D maybe TRBD2 (5 bases). This CDR3 contains 17 residues. Germline V lookup: CDR1 SEHNR, CDR2 FQNEAQ (reference sequence). The V end lost 2 bases, the J end lost 0 bases, and 14 bases lay between the germline ends. CDR3 nucleotides: TGTGCCAGCAGCTTATGGCCCGCTAGCTCCTCCTACAATGAGCAGTTCTTC. Its protein is CASSLWPASSSYNEQFF.

V usage is TRBV20-1 and J usage is TRBJ2-1, with D maybe TRBD2 (6 bases). In germline, CDR1 is DFQATT, CDR2 SNEGSKA (reference sequence). The CDR3 covers 15 residues. V gave up 5 bases and J gave up 3 bases, with 17 bases separating them. Here the CDR3 reads CSAGGTLAIYNEQFF. The CDR3 DNA reads as TGCAGTGCTGGCGGGACCCTGGCCATCTACAATGAGCAGTTCTTC.

This clonotype was seen ten or more times. This sequence joins TRBV29-1 and TRBJ2-1, with 10 bases identical to TRBD2. The germline V gene encodes CDR1 SQVTM and CDR2 ANQGSEA. The V segment lost 6 bases and the J segment 4 bases; nucleotides outside the gene matches: 3. This CDR3 has 13 residues. The DNA of the CDR3 is TGCAGCGTCGAGACTAGCGGGTACAATGAGCAGTTCTTC. Translation: CSVETSGYNEQFF.